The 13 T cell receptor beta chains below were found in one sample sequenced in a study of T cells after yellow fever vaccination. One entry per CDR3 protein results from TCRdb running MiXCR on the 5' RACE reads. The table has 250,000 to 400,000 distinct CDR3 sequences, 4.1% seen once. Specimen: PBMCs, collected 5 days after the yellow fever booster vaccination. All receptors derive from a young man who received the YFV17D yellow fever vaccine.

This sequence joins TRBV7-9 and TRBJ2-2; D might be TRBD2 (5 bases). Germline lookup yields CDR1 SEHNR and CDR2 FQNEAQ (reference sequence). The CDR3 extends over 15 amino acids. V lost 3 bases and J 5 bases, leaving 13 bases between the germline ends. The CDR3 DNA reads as TGTGCCAGCAGCTTTCATGAAGGCGGGACCGGGGAGCTGTTTTTT. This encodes CASSFHEGGTGELFF.

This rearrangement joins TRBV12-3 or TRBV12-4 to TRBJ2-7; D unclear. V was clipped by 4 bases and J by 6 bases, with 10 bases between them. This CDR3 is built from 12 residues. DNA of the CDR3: TGTGCCAGCAGTTCCGTGGGCATCGAGCAGTACTTC. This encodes CASSSVGIEQYF.

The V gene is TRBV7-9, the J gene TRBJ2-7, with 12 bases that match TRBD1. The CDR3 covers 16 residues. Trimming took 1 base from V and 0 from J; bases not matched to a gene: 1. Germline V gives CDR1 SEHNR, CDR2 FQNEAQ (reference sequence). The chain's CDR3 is CASSLGDRGLSYEQYF. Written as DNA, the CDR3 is TGTGCCAGCAGCTTAGGGGACAGGGGGCTCTCCTACGAGCAGTACTTC.

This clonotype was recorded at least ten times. CDR3 sequence: CASSRDRGPYEQYF. The CDR3, as DNA: TGCGCCAGCAGCCGGGACAGGGGTCCCTACGAGCAGTACTTC. The V call is TRBV4-3, the J call TRBJ2-7, with TRBD1 identical over 10 bases. The CDR3 sequence is 14 residues long. Trimming removed 4 bases from V and 2 bases from J; junction bases left unmatched: 2. The germline V gene encodes CDR1 LGHNA and CDR2 YSLEER.

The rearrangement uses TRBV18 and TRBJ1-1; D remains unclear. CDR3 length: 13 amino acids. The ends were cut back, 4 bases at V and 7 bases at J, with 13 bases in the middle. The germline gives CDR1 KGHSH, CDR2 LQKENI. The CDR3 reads CASSRDQYSEAFF. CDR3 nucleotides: TGTGCCAGCTCACGTGACCAATATAGTGAAGCTTTCTTT. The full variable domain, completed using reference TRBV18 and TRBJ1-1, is NAGVMQNPRHLVRRRGQEARLRCSPMKGHSHVYWYRQLPEEGLKFMVYLQKENIIDESGMPKERFSAEFPKEGPSILRIQQVVRGDSAAYFCASSRDQYSEAFFGQGTRLTVV.

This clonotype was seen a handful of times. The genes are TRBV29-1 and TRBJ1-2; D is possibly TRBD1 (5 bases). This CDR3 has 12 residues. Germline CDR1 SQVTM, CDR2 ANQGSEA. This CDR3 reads CTYGTEAYGYTF. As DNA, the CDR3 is TGCACCTATGGGACCGAAGCTTATGGCTACACCTTC. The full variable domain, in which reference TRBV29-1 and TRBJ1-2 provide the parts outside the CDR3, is SAVISQKPSRDICQRGTSLTIQCQVDSQVTMMFWYRQQPGQSLTLIATANQGSEATYESGFVIDKFPISRPNLTFSTLTVSNMSPEDSSIYLCTYGTEAYGYTFGSGTRLTVV.

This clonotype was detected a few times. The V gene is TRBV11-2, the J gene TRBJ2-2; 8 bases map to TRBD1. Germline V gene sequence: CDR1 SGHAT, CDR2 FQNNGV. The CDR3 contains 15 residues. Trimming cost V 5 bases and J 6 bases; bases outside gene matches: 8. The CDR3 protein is CASSPTGAKAGELFF. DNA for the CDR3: TGTGCCAGCAGCCCGACAGGGGCGAAAGCCGGGGAGCTGTTTTTT.

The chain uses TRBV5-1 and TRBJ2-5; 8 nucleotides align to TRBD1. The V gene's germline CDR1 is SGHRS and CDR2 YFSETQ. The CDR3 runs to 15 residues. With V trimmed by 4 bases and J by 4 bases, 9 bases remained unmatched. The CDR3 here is CASSGTQGARETQYF. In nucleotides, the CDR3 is TGCGCCAGCAGCGGGACCCAGGGGGCGCGAGAGACCCAGTACTTC.

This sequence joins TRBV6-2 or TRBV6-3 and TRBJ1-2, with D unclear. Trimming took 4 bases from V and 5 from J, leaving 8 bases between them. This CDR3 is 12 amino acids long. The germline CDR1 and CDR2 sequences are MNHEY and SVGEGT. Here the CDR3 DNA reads TGTGCCAGCAGTTCAGACTTGTATGGCTACACCTTC. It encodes CASSSDLYGYTF.

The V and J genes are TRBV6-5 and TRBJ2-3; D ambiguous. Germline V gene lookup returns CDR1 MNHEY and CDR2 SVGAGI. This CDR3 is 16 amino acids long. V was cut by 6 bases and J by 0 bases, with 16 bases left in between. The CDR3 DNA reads TGTGCCAGCAGGCCGCAATTTTTTGCTAGCACAGATACGCAGTATTTT. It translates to CASRPQFFASTDTQYF.

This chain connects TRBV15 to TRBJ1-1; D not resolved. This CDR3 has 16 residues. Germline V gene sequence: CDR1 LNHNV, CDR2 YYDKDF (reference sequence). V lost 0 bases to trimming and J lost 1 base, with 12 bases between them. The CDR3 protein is CATSRERVRGNTEAFF. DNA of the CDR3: TGTGCCACCAGCAGAGAGCGGGTGAGAGGGAACACTGAAGCTTTCTTT.

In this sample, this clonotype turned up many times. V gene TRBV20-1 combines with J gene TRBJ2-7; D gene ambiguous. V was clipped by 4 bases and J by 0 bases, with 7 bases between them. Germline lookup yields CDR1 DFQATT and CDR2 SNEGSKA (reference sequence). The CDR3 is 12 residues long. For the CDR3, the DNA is TGCAGTGCTAATCGGGTCTCCTACGAGCAGTACTTC. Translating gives CSANRVSYEQYF.

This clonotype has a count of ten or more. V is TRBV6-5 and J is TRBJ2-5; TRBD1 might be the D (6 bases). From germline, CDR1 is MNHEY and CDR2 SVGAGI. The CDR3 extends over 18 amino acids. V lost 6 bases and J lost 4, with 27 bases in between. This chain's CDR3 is CASSARSGQLGDSETQYF. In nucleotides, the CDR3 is TGTGCCAGCAGCGCTCGATCGGGACAACTCGGAGATTCAGAGACCCAGTACTTC.